The TCR beta chain described here comes from a study of T cells in localized non-small cell lung cancer. Study observations and caveats: Longer overall survival was seen with higher T cell density measured in blood. Adjacent lung had a median approximately 57 of the 100 largest tumor clones. Of the tissues analyzed, uninvolved adjacent lung showed maximal T cell clonality, greater than tumor.

Generated by immunoSEQ multiplex PCR, the TCRdb table keeps only in-frame clones and is missing some. The table lists 45,000 to 60,000 clones, about 83% of them singletons, with just under 20% in the top ten. Of note for this clone: Its antigen is not known.

Source: peripheral blood, taken before any cancer treatment. This sequence originates from a female donor over 55 with stage II squamous cell lung carcinoma.

The CDR3 DNA follows: TGTGCCAGCAGCGTAACCCCCCTTGCGGGGGGGAATGAGCAGTACTTC. Encoded protein: CASSVTPLAGGNEQYF. The chain recombines TRBV9 with TRBJ2-7; 9 nucleotides line up with TRBD2. This CDR3 has 16 residues. CDR1 is SGDLS and CDR2 is YYNGEE in the germline V gene. J gave up 7 bases and V 1 base, and 12 bases lay outside the gene matches.